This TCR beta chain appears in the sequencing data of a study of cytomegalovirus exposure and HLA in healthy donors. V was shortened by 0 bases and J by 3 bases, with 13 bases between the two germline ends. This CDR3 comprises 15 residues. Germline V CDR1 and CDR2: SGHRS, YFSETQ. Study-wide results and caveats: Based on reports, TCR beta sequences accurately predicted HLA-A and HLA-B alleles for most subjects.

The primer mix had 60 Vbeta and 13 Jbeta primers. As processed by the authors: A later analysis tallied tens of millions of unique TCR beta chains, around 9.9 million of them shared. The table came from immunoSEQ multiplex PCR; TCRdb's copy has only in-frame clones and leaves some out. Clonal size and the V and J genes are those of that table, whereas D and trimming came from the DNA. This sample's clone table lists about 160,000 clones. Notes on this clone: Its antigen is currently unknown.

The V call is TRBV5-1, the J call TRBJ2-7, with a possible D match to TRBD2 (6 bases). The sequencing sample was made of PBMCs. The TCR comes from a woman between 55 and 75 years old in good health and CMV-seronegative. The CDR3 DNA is TGCGCCAGCAGCTTGGTTGGCGGAGCGGGCTACGAGCAGTACTTC. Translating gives CASSLVGGAGYEQYF.